Listed below are T cell receptor beta chains from one sample, sequenced in a study of identical twins. TCRdb independently ran MiXCR on the 5' RACE reads; one entry per CDR3 protein. The repertoire holds approximately 1.8 million distinct CDR3 sequences, with less than 40% as singletons. Sequencing was performed on cord blood. These receptor sequences come from a newborn girl in good health. Both conserved end residues are part of each CDR3. A D gene is named only where the DNA matches it firmly. Clone size is shown for a subset of rows, as once, few, many or a class of expanded clone.

TRBJ2-3 TRBD2 TRBV30 NA 14 CAWYPLAGVDTQYF TGTGCCTGGTATCCACTAGCGGGGGTAGATACGCAGTATTTT
TRBJ1-2 NA TRBV13 few 18 CASSLGGGYRTGSYGYTF TGTGCCAGCAGCTTAGGCGGCGGCTACCGAACAGGGAGTTATGGCTACACCTTC
TRBJ2-2 TRBD2 TRBV25-1 NA 16 CASSESGRQNTGELFF TGTGCCAGCAGTGAGAGCGGGAGGCAGAACACCGGGGAGCTGTTTTTT
TRBJ1-2 TRBD1 TRBV20-1 NA 15 CSAPGGQGANYGYTF TGCAGTGCCCCGGGGGGCCAGGGGGCTAACTATGGCTACACCTTC
TRBJ2-7 TRBD1 TRBV29-1 NA 15 CSVEQLGDSSYEQYF TGCAGCGTTGAACAGTTGGGGGACAGCTCCTACGAGCAGTACTTC
TRBJ2-1 NA TRBV7-2 NA 13 CASSLGSAIEQFF TGTGCCAGCAGCTTAGGATCGGCAATTGAGCAGTTCTTC
TRBJ1-4 NA TRBV5-1 NA 14 CASSLVAANEKLFF TGCGCCAGCAGCTTGGTTGCAGCTAATGAAAAACTGTTTTTT
TRBJ1-5 NA TRBV6-2/TRBV6-3 few 13 CASNRTPNQPQHF TGTGCCAGCAACCGTACCCCCAATCAGCCCCAGCATTTT
TRBJ2-3 TRBD2 TRBV12-3/TRBV12-4 few 15 CASRQNGGLADTQYF TGTGCCAGCAGGCAAAACGGGGGGTTGGCAGATACGCAGTATTTT
TRBJ2-1 NA TRBV20-1 few 17 CSATGGRALSSYNEQFF TGCAGTGCTACGGGTGGTAGAGCGTTGAGCTCCTACAATGAGCAGTTCTTC
TRBJ1-5 NA TRBV2 few 16 CASSDWPTTGHQPQHF TGTGCCAGCAGTGACTGGCCGACTACGGGCCATCAGCCCCAGCATTTT
TRBJ2-5 TRBD1 TRBV2 few 13 CASSEGTVETQYF TGTGCCAGCAGCGAGGGGACAGTTGAGACCCAGTACTTC
TRBJ1-1 TRBD1 TRBV29-1 NA 13 CSVKWGWTGGAFF TGCAGCGTTAAGTGGGGTTGGACAGGGGGTGCTTTCTTT
TRBJ2-3 NA TRBV3-1 NA 14 CASSPPLIADTQYF TGTGCCAGCAGCCCCCCATTGATCGCAGATACGCAGTATTTT